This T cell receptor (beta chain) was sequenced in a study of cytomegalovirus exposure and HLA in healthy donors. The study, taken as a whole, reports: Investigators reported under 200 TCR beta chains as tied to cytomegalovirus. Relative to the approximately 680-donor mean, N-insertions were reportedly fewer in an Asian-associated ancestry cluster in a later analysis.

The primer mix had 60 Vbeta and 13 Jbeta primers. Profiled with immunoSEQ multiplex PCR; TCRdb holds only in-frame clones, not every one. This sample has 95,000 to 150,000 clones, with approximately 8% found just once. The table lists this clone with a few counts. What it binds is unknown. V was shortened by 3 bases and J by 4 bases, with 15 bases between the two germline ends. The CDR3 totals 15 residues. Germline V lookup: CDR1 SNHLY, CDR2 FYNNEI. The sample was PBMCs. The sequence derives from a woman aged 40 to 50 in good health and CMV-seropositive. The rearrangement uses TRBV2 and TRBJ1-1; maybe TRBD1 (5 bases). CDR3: CASSDSRQKGTEAFF. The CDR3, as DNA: TGTGCCAGCAGTGATAGCAGACAGAAGGGCACTGAAGCTTTCTTT.